What follows describes a single TCR beta chain. Its matching antigen is unknown. The protocol was immunoSEQ multiplex PCR, while the TCRdb copy is restricted to in-frame clones and leaves out a portion. This table has about 120,000 clones, 88% appearing once. The record originates from a study of T cell responses to AZD1222 COVID-19 vaccine. Notes on the study in general: Unmutated variant regions are reportedly targeted by nearly half of spike-specific TCRs. White British donors predominated, females outnumbered males, and clonal diversity was possibly underestimated. CD4 TCRs associated with vaccination spanned spike, dominating at 160-218 and 743-854.

Trimming cost V 3 bases and J 2 bases; bases outside gene matches: 2. The CDR3 is 15 amino acids. Germline CDR1 LGHDT, CDR2 YNNKEL (reference sequence). The sequencing used peripheral blood, collected on day 0 of AZD1222 vaccination. The chain joins TRBV3-1 (or the pseudogene TRBV3-2) to TRBJ2-7; 12 bases match TRBD2. The source of this sequence is an adult in good health. CDR3 protein: CASSHLAGGPYEQYF. The CDR3 DNA is TGTGCCAGCAGCCATCTAGCGGGAGGGCCCTACGAGCAGTACTTC.